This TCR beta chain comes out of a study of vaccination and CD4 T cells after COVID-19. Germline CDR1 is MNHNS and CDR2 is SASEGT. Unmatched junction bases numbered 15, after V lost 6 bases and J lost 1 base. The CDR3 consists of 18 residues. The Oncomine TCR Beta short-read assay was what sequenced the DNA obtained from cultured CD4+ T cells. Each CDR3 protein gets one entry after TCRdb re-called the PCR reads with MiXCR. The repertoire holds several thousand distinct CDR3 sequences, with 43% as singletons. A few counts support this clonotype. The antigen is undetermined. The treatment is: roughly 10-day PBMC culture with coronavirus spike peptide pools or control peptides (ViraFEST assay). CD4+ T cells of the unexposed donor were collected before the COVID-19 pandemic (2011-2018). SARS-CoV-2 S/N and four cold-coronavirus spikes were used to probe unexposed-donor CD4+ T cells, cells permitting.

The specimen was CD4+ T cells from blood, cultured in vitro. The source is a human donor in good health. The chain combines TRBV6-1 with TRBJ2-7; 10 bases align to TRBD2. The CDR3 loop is CASSRNHPTSGVSYEQYF. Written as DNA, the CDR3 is TGTGCCAGCAGCCGGAACCACCCCACTAGCGGGGTATCCTACGAGCAGTACTTC.